Below, 13 T cell receptor beta chains from the same sample are listed, as sequenced in a study of blood T cell repertoires in COVID-19. Sequencing used immunoSEQ multiplex PCR; TCRdb keeps in-frame clones, though not all of them. Altogether 150,000 or so clones are present, about 85% being singletons, with the ten largest covering 35% to 40%. The sample comprised peripheral blood. These receptor sequences come from a human donor in a cohort sampled during active COVID-19.

This chain joins TRBV14 and TRBJ1-1; tentative D call: TRBD1 (6 bases). The CDR3 has 17 residues. Trimming took off 4 bases at V and 3 bases at J, with 21 bases between the two ends. Per the germline V gene, CDR1 is SGHDN and CDR2 is FVKESK. DNA of the CDR3: TGTGCCAGCAGCCGTCTCCTCGGCACAGGGAAGGACACTGAAGCTTTCTTT. This codes for CASSRLLGTGKDTEAFF.

The chain links TRBV19 to TRBJ1-5; the D is unclear. Trimming took 3 bases from V and 2 from J, leaving 14 bases between them. The V gene's germline CDR1 is LNHDA and CDR2 SQIVND (reference sequence). There are 16 residues in the CDR3. The CDR3 DNA reads as TGTGCCAGTAGTATGTCAGGAGGAGGAGGCAATCAGCCCCAGCATTTT. The encoded protein is CASSMSGGGGNQPQHF.

This chain joins TRBV3-1 (or the pseudogene TRBV3-2) and TRBJ1-6; D is uncertain. This CDR3 region has 15 residues. The germline V gene has CDR1 LGHDT and CDR2 YNNKEL (reference sequence). Trimming left V 1 base short and J 1 base short, with 5 bases between. CDR3 DNA: TGTGCCAGCAGCCAAGTTCTTTCCTATAATTCACCCCTCCACTTT. Its protein product is CASSQVLSYNSPLHF.

J is TRBJ2-3 and V is TRBV7-8, with 7 positions matching TRBD2. There are 14 residues in the CDR3. Germline CDR1 SGHVS, CDR2 FQNEAQ. The V and J ends lost 5 bases and 6 bases, in that order; junction bases with no gene match: 8. The CDR3 reads CASSPTGEGDTQYF. In DNA, the CDR3 is TGTGCCAGCAGCCCCACCGGGGAGGGGGATACGCAGTATTTT.

V usage is TRBV25-1 and J usage is TRBJ1-3, with D tentatively TRBD1 (5 bases). Between the trimmed V and J ends, which lost 2 bases and 2 bases, there was a span of 13 bases. CDR3 length: 16 residues. Germline loops: CDR1 MGHDK, CDR2 SYGVNS. This chain's CDR3 is CASSEPRRGPGNTIYF. CDR3 sequence (DNA): TGTGCCAGCAGTGAACCCCGGCGGGGCCCTGGAAACACCATATATTTT.

This chain links TRBV7-6 with TRBJ2-3; TRBD2 matches 10 bases. The germline V gene encodes CDR1 SGHVS and CDR2 FNYEAQ. The trim removed 5 bases at V and 2 bases at J, leaving 7 bases unmatched. This CDR3 region has 16 residues. CDR3 amino acids: CASSARLAGATDTQYF. The CDR3 DNA is TGTGCCAGCAGCGCTAGACTAGCGGGTGCCACAGATACGCAGTATTTT.

This sequence joins TRBV6-2 or TRBV6-3 and TRBJ2-7; TRBD2 aligns across 8 bases. The CDR3 is 17 residues long. V gave up 1 base and J gave up 1 base; unmatched junction bases: 9. Germline lookup yields CDR1 MNHEY and CDR2 SVGEGT. CDR3: CASSYYHLAGASYEQYF. The CDR3, as DNA: TGTGCCAGCAGTTACTATCACCTAGCGGGTGCTTCCTACGAGCAGTACTTC.

The CDR3 DNA follows: TGTGCCAGCAGCTACCTGGACAGGGATGGATCCGGCTACACCTTC. Its protein product is CASSYLDRDGSGYTF. The J gene is TRBJ1-2, the V gene TRBV5-6; 8 bases match TRBD1. Germline V gene data show CDR1 as SGHDT and CDR2 as YYEEEE. The CDR3 covers 15 residues. V was pared by 3 bases and J by 8 bases, with 12 bases of the junction left unmatched.

This clone is a singleton in its sample. The chain is built from TRBV30 and TRBJ2-1, with 10 positions matching TRBD2. CDR1 and CDR2 (germline): GTSNPN, SVGIG (reference sequence). Trimming cost V 0 bases and J 5 bases; bases outside gene matches: 7. CDR3 length: 16 residues. The CDR3 DNA follows: TGTGCCTGGAGTGTACGTACTAGCGGGGTTCACAATGAGCAGTTCTTC. Its translation: CAWSVRTSGVHNEQFF.

The genes are TRBV24-1 and TRBJ1-2, with 9 bases lining up with TRBD1. The CDR3 runs to 17 residues. V was pared by 4 bases and J by 8 bases, with 16 bases of the junction left unmatched. CDR1 and CDR2 from the germline V gene are KGHDR and SFDVKD. Written as DNA, the CDR3 is TGTGCCACCAGTGACCGCGGGGGGACAGGGCCCATTGGGGGCTACACCTTC. It encodes CATSDRGGTGPIGGYTF.

V is TRBV19 and J is TRBJ1-2; 8 positions agree with TRBD1. J gave up 4 bases and V 7 bases, and 5 bases lay outside the gene matches. Germline lookup yields CDR1 LNHDA and CDR2 SQIVND (reference sequence). The CDR3 extends over 13 amino acids. The CDR3 DNA reads TGTGCCAGTACCTTCGGACAGGGCTATGGCTACACCTTC. It specifies CASTFGQGYGYTF.

This clone was found once. J is TRBJ2-3 and V is TRBV5-8; 10 bases agree with TRBD1. The CDR3 extends over 16 amino acids. With V trimmed by 6 bases and J by 1 base, 8 bases remained unmatched. Per germline, CDR1 SGHTS and CDR2 YDEGEE. CDR3 nucleotide sequence: TGTGCCAGCACCCTGGGGGGGACAGGGGGCACAGATACGCAGTATTTT. It is translated as CASTLGGTGGTDTQYF. Filled out from reference TRBV5-8 and TRBJ2-3, the complete variable domain reads EAGVTQSPTHLIKTRGQQATLRCSPISGHTSVYWYQQALGLGLQFLLWYDEGEERNRGNFPPRFSGRQFPNYSSELNVNALELEDSALYLCASTLGGTGGTDTQYFGPGTRLTVL.

This clone has just one count. V and J are TRBV5-1 and TRBJ2-2, with a weak D call TRBD1 (5 bases). The germline V gene encodes CDR1 SGHRS and CDR2 YFSETQ. Between the trimmed V and J ends, which lost 1 base and 2 bases, there was a span of 15 bases. The CDR3 extends over 17 amino acids. In DNA, the CDR3 is TGCGCCAGCAGCTTGAATGTCCGACAGCTAAACACCGGGGAGCTGTTTTTT. This codes for CASSLNVRQLNTGELFF.